This T cell receptor beta chain is from a study of beta chain features in type 1 diabetes. Expressed TCRB transcripts were sequenced because the isolated RNA had all been reverse transcribed beforehand. Regulatory, naive and central memory T cell samples averaged approximately 3.4 million reads. Clones were read by immunoSEQ multiplex PCR, and TCRdb kept only the in-frame ones, dropping some. The data show under 300,000 clones, under 8.5% seen once. The CDR3 runs to 13 residues. Trimming took 3 bases from V and 1 from J, leaving 6 bases between them. From germline, CDR1 is LGHNA and CDR2 YSLEER. Every participating donor gave one draw, a heparinised blood sample averaging about 100 mL. This clone turned up a few times.

Source material: central memory CD4+ T cells from blood. V usage is TRBV4-3 and J usage is TRBJ2-5; D gene uncertain. This receptor was obtained from a woman between 18 and 29 years old in good health. The DNA of the CDR3 is TGCGCCAGCAGCCAGGACCTCCAAGAGACCCAGTACTTC. Its translation is CASSQDLQETQYF.